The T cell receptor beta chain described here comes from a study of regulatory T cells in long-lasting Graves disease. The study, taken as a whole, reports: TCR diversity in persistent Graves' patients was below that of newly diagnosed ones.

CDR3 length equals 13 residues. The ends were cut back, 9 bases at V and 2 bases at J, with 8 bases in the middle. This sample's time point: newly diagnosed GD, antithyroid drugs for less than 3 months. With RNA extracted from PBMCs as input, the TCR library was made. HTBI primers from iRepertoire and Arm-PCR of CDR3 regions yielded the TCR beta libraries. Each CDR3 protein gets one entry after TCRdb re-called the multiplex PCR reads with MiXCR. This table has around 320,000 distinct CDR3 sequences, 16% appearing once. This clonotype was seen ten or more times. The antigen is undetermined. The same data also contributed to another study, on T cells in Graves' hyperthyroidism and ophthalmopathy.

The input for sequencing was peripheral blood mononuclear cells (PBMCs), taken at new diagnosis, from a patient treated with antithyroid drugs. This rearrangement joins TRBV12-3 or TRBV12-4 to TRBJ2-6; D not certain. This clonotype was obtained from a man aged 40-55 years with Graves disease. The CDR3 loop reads CASARAGANVLTF. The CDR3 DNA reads TGTGCCAGTGCTAGAGCTGGGGCCAACGTCCTGACTTTC.